This T cell receptor (beta chain) emerged from a study of CD8 T cells in ankylosing spondylitis. Comments on this clonotype: No antigen is known for it.

Libraries of TCR beta came from quantitative 5'-RACE with molecular barcodes. TCRdb analysed the 5' RACE reads with MiXCR anew, one entry per CDR3 protein. Here the sample spans about 700,000 distinct CDR3 sequences, roughly 20% being singletons. V shed 6 bases and J 8 bases; nucleotides not matched to a gene: 9. This CDR3 spans 14 amino acids. Broader study findings: Earlier studies detected some motif variants in reactive arthritis synovial fluid and blood. Disease-linked clones bore a CD8+ phenotype and were relatively rare in peripheral blood. Significantly higher representation of disease-linked clones was reported for matched ankylosing spondylitis synovial fluid. A TCR beta motif of 7 or 8 highly homologous variants appeared characteristic of ankylosing spondylitis blood.

This TCR derives from a male donor with ankylosing spondylitis. Specimen: blood, either unsorted or a sorted T cell fraction (not recorded which). The chain joins TRBV12-3 or TRBV12-4 to TRBJ2-4; 8 nucleotides agree with TRBD2. CDR3 sequence reads: CASSPGLGADIQYF. The DNA for the CDR3 is TGTGCCAGCAGCCCGGGACTAGGGGCCGACATTCAGTACTTC.